This record concerns one T cell receptor beta chain sequence. Its antigen has not been determined. No base quality information exists; no much larger clone differs at one position. According to the study, the label for this sample's time point signals: about 28 days (+/-7) after the second vaccine dose. AZD1222 recipients given second doses at about 4 weeks or at about 12 weeks were pooled, since spike-specific TCR depth and breadth were not found to differ between the two schedules. Samples from vaccinated people were obtained from the UK trials COV001 and COV002, which included a single-blind randomized controlled phase 2/3 trial of AZD1222 (ChAdOx1 nCoV-19) in healthy adults. For TCRbeta chain sequencing, PBMC samples were collected from trial participants at day 0 and at day 28 after the second dose. This specimen belongs to a study of T cell responses to AZD1222 COVID-19 vaccine (dated by TCRdb to the early 2020s). Broadly, across the study: A total of just over 230 trial participants underwent TCR sequencing, of whom around 210 had received two doses of AZD1222 and approximately 26 had received two doses of the MenACWY control vaccine. Trial participants were enrolled by age into 18-55, 56-69 and 70-plus year subgroups, with roughly 150, 30 and 60 TCR-sequenced participants respectively. The paper as a whole reports these results and caveats: Participants were mostly white British, with more females than males. The authors suggested clonal diversity may have been underestimated. The vaccine-associated CD4 TCRs covered the entire spike protein, and the dominant responses fell in regions 160-218 and 743-854. After two AZD1222 doses, spike-specific TCR breadth and depth were significantly higher than at day 0 and than in MenACWY recipients. In the small 56-69-year group, the increase in depth fell short of significance, most likely because of low power. Because no samples from the day 14 peak response were available, repertoires could be characterized only after the peak T cell response. Conclusions about previously exposed vaccinees were limited because only six or seven AZD1222 recipients were SARS-CoV-2 seropositive at baseline. Reportedly, almost half of the unique spike-specific TCRs recognized epitopes lying outside the regions that are mutated in the B.1.351 and B.1.1.7 variants.

The CDR3 regions of human TCRbeta chains were analyzed by immunosequencing. The study's processing was this. Repertoire TCRs were matched against a reference library of SARS-CoV-2-specific TCRs generated with the MIRA antigen-specificity platform. Breadth was defined as the fraction of unique TCRs that were SARS-CoV-2-associated. Depth was defined as the fraction of total T cells that were SARS-CoV-2-associated. Using the MIRA data, every spike-specific TCR was mapped to the spike region that the TCR reacted to and assigned to either a CD4 or a CD8 class. Log10-transformed breadth and depth values were compared by one-way ANOVA with Sidak's multiple comparisons tests. The source is immuneACCESS, and TCRdb retained only in-frame sequences with V and J called. Part of the clones is not carried over; for the studies checked, unresolved V genes explain less than half of this, and the remainder is unexplained. The V and J calls and clone size are taken from that table; D and trimming were inferred from the DNA. The sample yields more than 150,000 clones; approximately 90% were counted once. The top ten constitute 3% to 4% of the sample.

V lost 0 bases and J lost 2 bases, and the count of bases not matched to a germline gene is 3. Including cysteine and phenylalanine, the CDR3 has 17 amino acids. CDR3 DNA is the only sequence kept; it has 51 bases, read in frame from the first base. Based on the germline V gene, the CDR1 and CDR2 sequences are SGHRS and YFSETQ. The specimen comprised peripheral blood, sampled 28 days after the second AZD1222 dose. This sequence was found in an adult who received the AZD1222 COVID-19 vaccine. The chain links TRBV5-1 with TRBJ2-3; 13 of the junction bases match TRBD2. At the DNA level, the sequence is TGCGCCAGCAGCTTGGCCGGACTAGCGGGAGTCACAGATACGCAGTATTTT. It codes for CASSLAGLAGVTDTQYF.